Below are 30 T cell receptor beta chains sequenced from a single sample in a study of CD8 T cells in ankylosing spondylitis. For these TCRs, the target antigens are not known. One entry per CDR3 protein results from TCRdb running MiXCR on the 5' RACE reads. The sample holds about 330,000 distinct CDR3 sequences; around 8% are singletons and the top ten take about 14%. Study-wide results and caveats: A TCR beta motif made of several highly homologous variants seemed typical of ankylosing spondylitis blood.

Sequenced input: blood, either unsorted or a sorted T cell fraction (not recorded which). The receptors come from a male donor with ankylosing spondylitis.

This clonotype was detected a few times. The V and J genes are TRBV5-5 and TRBJ2-3; the match to TRBD2 covers 13 bases. The length of the CDR3 is 14 residues. From germline, CDR1 is SGHKS and CDR2 YYEKEE (reference sequence). The junction had 3 bases not matched to a gene; V was cut back by 4 bases and J by 7 bases. CDR3: CASSPGTSGNTQYF. CDR3 coding DNA: TGTGCCAGCAGCCCCGGGACTAGCGGGAATACGCAGTATTTT. Together with reference TRBV5-5 and TRBJ2-3, the CDR3 gives the full variable domain: DAGVTQSPTHLIKTRGQQVTLRCSPISGHKSVSWYQQVLGQGPQFIFQYYEKEERGRGNFPDRFSARQFPNYSSELNVNALLLGDSALYLCASSPGTSGNTQYFGPGTRLTVL.

This clonotype was detected a few times. V gene TRBV29-1 combines with J gene TRBJ1-1; D not resolved. The CDR3 has 13 residues. V was clipped by 7 bases and J by 0 bases, with 12 bases between them. Germline assignment: CDR1 SQVTM and CDR2 ANQGSEA. CDR3 sequence (DNA): TGCAGCGGGCGCGCTTTTGTGAACACTGAAGCTTTCTTT. It codes for CSGRAFVNTEAFF. Full variable domain (outside the CDR3, taken from reference TRBV29-1 and TRBJ1-1): SAVISQKPSRDICQRGTSLTIQCQVDSQVTMMFWYRQQPGQSLTLIATANQGSEATYESGFVIDKFPISRPNLTFSTLTVSNMSPEDSSIYLCSGRAFVNTEAFFGQGTRLTVV.

This clonotype was detected only a few times. This chain joins TRBV12-3 or TRBV12-4 and TRBJ2-7, with TRBD1 matching 7 bases. J was trimmed by 3 bases and V by 4 bases; bases with no gene match: 6. The CDR3 has 14 residues. CDR3 protein: CASSSEGQFYEQYF. Here the CDR3 DNA reads TGTGCCAGCAGTTCCGAGGGACAGTTCTACGAGCAGTACTTC.

The chain employs TRBV5-1 and TRBJ2-7; 7 nucleotides align to TRBD1. The J segment lost 4 bases and the V segment lost 3 bases, leaving 7 bases of the junction unmatched. This CDR3 comprises 14 residues. Germline CDR1 SGHRS, CDR2 YFSETQ. The CDR3, as DNA: TGCGCCAGCAGCTCCAAGGGGGCGACGTACGAGCAGTACTTC. Protein: CASSSKGATYEQYF.

This clonotype was counted at least ten times. The chain uses TRBV7-9 and TRBJ2-7; no definite D call. The CDR3 has 15 residues. The germline CDR1 and CDR2 sequences are SEHNR and FQNEAQ (reference sequence). V was clipped by 4 bases and J by 2 bases, with 15 bases between them. The CDR3 is CASSYPGPSAYEQYF. As DNA, the CDR3 is TGTGCCAGCAGCTATCCCGGGCCCTCAGCCTACGAGCAGTACTTC.

This clonotype was picked up many times. V usage is TRBV9 and J usage is TRBJ2-3; no reliable D call. From germline, CDR1 is SGDLS and CDR2 YYNGEE. The CDR3 runs to 15 residues. Trimming took 0 bases from V and 2 from J, leaving 10 bases between them. The CDR3 reads CASSVAPPSTDTQYF. CDR3 nucleotide sequence: TGTGCCAGCAGCGTAGCCCCACCCTCCACAGATACGCAGTATTTT.

This clonotype came up many times. The gene calls are TRBV28 and TRBJ2-3; 11 bases are a match to TRBD2. The V gene's germline CDR1 is MDHEN and CDR2 SYDVKM. The CDR3 runs 15 residues. The J segment lost 5 bases and the V segment lost 5 bases, leaving 6 bases of the junction unmatched. CDR3 in amino acids: CASSTTSGSGDTQYF. The CDR3 nucleotides read TGTGCCAGCAGTACCACTAGCGGGAGTGGAGATACGCAGTATTTT.

In this sample, this clonotype turned up many times. The V and J genes are TRBV7-2 and TRBJ2-1; no clear D. The V and J ends lost 2 bases and 8 bases respectively, with 7 bases between them. The CDR3 totals 12 residues. CDR1 and CDR2 from the germline V gene are SGHTA and FQGNSA. The CDR3 here is CASSLSTDEQFF. In DNA, the CDR3 is TGTGCCAGCAGCTTATCGACCGATGAGCAGTTCTTC.

There are a few counts of this clonotype. The chain joins TRBV29-1 to TRBJ2-5; D is possibly TRBD1 (6 bases). V was shortened by 4 bases and J by 5 bases, with 17 bases between the two germline ends. The germline CDR1 and CDR2 sequences are SQVTM and ANQGSEA. The CDR3 sequence is 14 residues long. The CDR3 sequence: CSVAPGAPRETQYF. The CDR3 region has the DNA TGCAGCGTTGCCCCAGGGGCCCCAAGGGAGACCCAGTACTTC.

This chain joins TRBV29-1 and TRBJ2-7; the match to TRBD2 covers 11 bases. CDR3 length equals 12 residues. J lost 12 bases, V lost 2 bases, and 6 bases had no gene match. Germline lookup yields CDR1 SQVTM and CDR2 ANQGSEA. CDR3 nucleotide sequence: TGCAGCGTTGAATTCACTAGCGGGAGTAGGTACTTC. Translation: CSVEFTSGSRYF.

This clonotype was observed a handful of times. The V and J genes are TRBV7-2 and TRBJ2-5; 8 nucleotides align to TRBD1. CDR1 SGHTA and CDR2 FQGNSA come from the germline V gene. V was clipped by 5 bases and J by 3 bases; unmatched bases: 8. This CDR3 is built from 15 residues. The CDR3 DNA reads TGTGCCAGCAGCCTCAACTCAGGGGGCGAAGAGACCCAGTACTTC. Translating gives CASSLNSGGEETQYF.

The table lists this clonotype with many counts. The chain has TRBV12-3 or TRBV12-4 and TRBJ2-2; D is undetermined. The CDR3 has 15 residues. The V end was cut by 1 base, the J end by 10 bases, with 16 bases between. CDR3 in amino acids: CASSLVSNRAMELFF. As DNA, the CDR3 is TGTGCCAGCAGTTTAGTCTCGAACCGGGCCATGGAGCTGTTTTTT.

The gene calls are TRBV4-1 and TRBJ1-2; 9 nucleotides agree with TRBD1. The germline CDR1 and CDR2 sequences are MGHRA and YSYEKL. The CDR3 extends over 14 amino acids. The junction had 11 bases not matched to a gene; V was cut back by 8 bases and J by 7 bases. CDR3 nucleotide sequence: TGCGCCAGCGCAAATGACAGGGGGAACGGTGGCTACACCTTC. This sequence encodes CASANDRGNGGYTF.

This clonotype was counted only a few times. The V call is TRBV6-2 or TRBV6-3, the J call TRBJ2-3; 9 bases map to TRBD1. Trimming cost V 7 bases and J 1 base; bases outside gene matches: 9. The CDR3 length is 16 residues. Germline lookup yields CDR1 MNHEY and CDR2 SVGEGT. Here the CDR3 reads CASKGDREYGTDTQYF. The CDR3 DNA follows: TGTGCCAGCAAGGGGGACAGGGAATACGGCACAGATACGCAGTATTTT.

This clonotype turned up a few times. This chain connects TRBV15 to TRBJ1-5; D remains unclear. Germline CDR1 is LNHNV and CDR2 is YYDKDF (reference sequence). V was cut by 0 bases and J by 7 bases, with 7 bases left in between. The CDR3 totals 13 residues. CDR3 sequence reads: CATSREDGQPQHF. The CDR3 coding sequence is TGTGCCACCAGCAGAGAAGACGGCCAGCCCCAGCATTTT.

This clonotype was picked up many times. The CDR3 sequence: CSARDSRGGTEAFF. Written as DNA, the CDR3 is TGCAGTGCTAGAGATTCACGGGGAGGTACTGAAGCTTTCTTT. This sequence joins TRBV20-1 and TRBJ1-1; no reliable D call. The CDR3 extends over 14 amino acids. Germline V gene sequence: CDR1 DFQATT, CDR2 SNEGSKA (reference sequence). The V gene lost 0 bases and the J gene lost 5 bases, with 13 bases spanning the gap.

This clonotype was found many times. This chain links TRBV21-1 with TRBJ1-5; the table's D call, TRBD1, was not checked against the DNA. TRBV21-1 is a recognized pseudogene. The CDR3 length is 22 residues. The CDR3 is CASSKESREGGPIVDSNQPQHF. The CDR3 DNA reads TGTGCCAGCAGCAAAGAGAGCCGGGAAGGAGGACCCATAGTCGATAGCAATCAGCCCCAGCATTTT.

This clonotype was seen more than once but under ten times. The chain uses TRBV5-1 and TRBJ2-5; no clear D. The ends were cut back, 0 bases at V and 4 bases at J, with 7 bases in the middle. This CDR3 contains 13 residues. CDR1 is SGHRS and CDR2 is YFSETQ in the germline V gene. The CDR3 coding sequence is TGCGCCAGCAGCTTGGTGCGGTCAGAGACCCAGTACTTC. Translated, it gives CASSLVRSETQYF.

The gene calls are TRBV20-1 and TRBJ1-5, with 7 bases fitting TRBD1. The CDR3 extends over 14 amino acids. Trimming at V came to 6 bases and at J to 2 bases, leaving 7 bases not matched to a gene. Germline-derived CDR1 and CDR2 are DFQATT and SNEGSKA (reference sequence). For the CDR3, the DNA is TGCAGTGCCAACAACAGGGGAGGCAATCAGCCCCAGCATTTT. Residues: CSANNRGGNQPQHF.

This clonotype was seen a few times. The chain combines TRBV7-7 with TRBJ2-1; 8 bases are a match to TRBD1. V shed 5 bases, J shed 9 bases, and the junction held 6 bases outside the gene matches. CDR1 is SSHAT and CDR2 is FNYEAQ in the germline V gene (reference sequence). The CDR3 consists of 13 residues. For the CDR3, the DNA is TGTGCCAGCAGCAAGGACAGGGTCTCTGAGCAGTTCTTC. This translates into CASSKDRVSEQFF.

The J gene is TRBJ1-5, the V gene TRBV7-8; 8 bases map to TRBD1. Trimming at V came to 4 bases and at J to 3 bases, leaving 11 bases not matched to a gene. The CDR3 totals 17 residues. Germline assignment: CDR1 SGHVS and CDR2 FQNEAQ. The CDR3 DNA reads TGTGCCAGCAGCTACTCCCGGGGACAGGCTAACAATCAGCCCCAGCATTTT. Encoded protein: CASSYSRGQANNQPQHF.

The V and J genes are TRBV20-1 and TRBJ1-5; 7 bases fit TRBD1. CDR1 DFQATT and CDR2 SNEGSKA come from the germline V gene (reference sequence). The length of the CDR3 is 16 residues. V shed 2 bases and J 1 base; nucleotides not matched to a gene: 8. CDR3 loop: CSARTGQDLSNQPQHF. CDR3 bases: TGCAGTGCTAGAACCGGACAGGATCTGAGCAATCAGCCCCAGCATTTT.

This clonotype was counted only a few times. The gene calls are TRBV6-1 and TRBJ2-6; 10 bases align to TRBD1. Losses at the gene ends were 3 bases for V and 0 bases for J; bases not matched to a gene: 5. Germline CDR1 is MNHNS and CDR2 is SASEGT. The CDR3 is made up of 18 amino acids. CDR3 amino acids: CASSEVTGGYSGANVLTF. As DNA, the CDR3 is TGTGCCAGCAGTGAGGTGACAGGGGGCTACTCTGGGGCCAACGTCCTGACTTTC.

This clonotype was recorded at least ten times. The chain is built from TRBV2 and TRBJ2-7, with 9 positions matching TRBD1. Germline CDR1 reads SNHLY; CDR2 reads FYNNEI. V dropped 6 bases and J dropped 5; count of bases not matched to a gene: 5. The CDR3 spans 13 residues. CDR3 DNA: TGTGCCAGCAGGACAGGGGGGTTTCACGAGCAGTACTTC. This encodes CASRTGGFHEQYF.

The V gene is TRBV4-2, the J gene TRBJ2-3, with 10 bases aligning to TRBD2. Germline CDR1 is LGHNA and CDR2 is YNFKEQ. The CDR3 has 20 amino acids. V gave up 1 base and J gave up 0 bases; unmatched junction bases: 13. This CDR3 reads CASSQVGLAGDLGSTDTQYF. CDR3 nucleotides: TGTGCCAGCAGCCAAGTGGGCCTAGCGGGAGACCTCGGAAGCACAGATACGCAGTATTTT.

The gene calls are TRBV6-5 and TRBJ1-2; 11 bases map to TRBD1. This CDR3 has 15 amino acids. V was pared by 4 bases and J by 7 bases, with 8 bases of the junction left unmatched. CDR1 MNHEY and CDR2 SVGAGI come from the germline V gene. Written as DNA, the CDR3 is TGTGCCAGCAGTTCCCAGGACAGGGGGCAGGGTGGCTACACCTTC. This gives the protein CASSSQDRGQGGYTF.

This clonotype was counted between two and nine times. This chain uses TRBV5-6 with TRBJ1-4, with D possibly being TRBD1 (6 bases). Germline values: CDR1 SGHDT, CDR2 YYEEEE. The CDR3 is 19 residues long. Trimming cost V 0 bases and J 2 bases, with 20 bases left between them. The CDR3: CASSLDAGWGRNTNEKLFF. The DNA for the CDR3 is TGTGCCAGCAGCTTGGATGCCGGGTGGGGGCGAAACACTAATGAAAAACTGTTTTTT.

This clonotype was counted a few times. The gene calls are TRBV5-1 and TRBJ2-1; D is undetermined. This CDR3 comprises 12 residues. Per germline, CDR1 SGHRS and CDR2 YFSETQ. The V end lost 3 bases, the J end lost 5 bases, and 6 bases lay between the germline ends. CDR3 DNA: TGCGCCAGCAGCTGGAGTGACAATGAGCAGTTCTTC. Protein: CASSWSDNEQFF.

This clonotype was picked up many times. The rearrangement uses TRBV7-2 and TRBJ2-3; 8 bases are shared with TRBD2. The CDR3 runs 17 residues. Germline CDR1 is SGHTA and CDR2 is FQGNSA. Trimming removed 0 bases from V and 0 bases from J; junction bases left unmatched: 5. CDR3 sequence: CASSLALSGASTDTQYF. CDR3 sequence (DNA): TGTGCCAGCAGCTTAGCTCTTAGCGGGGCTAGCACAGATACGCAGTATTTT.

The table lists this clonotype with a few counts. The rearrangement uses TRBV20-1 and TRBJ1-3, with TRBD1 matching 7 bases. Trimming at V came to 5 bases and at J to 4 bases, leaving 8 bases not matched to a gene. The length of the CDR3 is 14 residues. Per germline, CDR1 DFQATT and CDR2 SNEGSKA (reference sequence). The CDR3 DNA is TGCAGTGCTGCCCTCGGGACAGAGGGAAACACCATATATTTT. This encodes CSAALGTEGNTIYF.